These T cell receptor beta chains were read from a single sample in a study of T cell changes during pregnancy in multiple sclerosis. Using immunoSEQ multiplex PCR, the repertoire was profiled, and TCRdb retains in-frame clones only, with some absent. This table has approximately 60,000 clones, around 93% appearing once. The specimen comprised CD4+ T cells from peripheral blood mononuclear cells, sampled before pregnancy. All receptors derive from a female donor with multiple sclerosis, enrolled in a pregnancy study. The CDR3 runs from the conserved cysteine through the conserved F or W. Each record gives: J gene, D gene, clone size, V gene, CDR3 protein, CDR3 DNA. A D gene is named only where the DNA matches it firmly. Clone size is stated in some rows and not others, as once, few, many or a class when expanded.

TRBJ1-1 . . TRBV28 CASSLRQTNTEAFF TGTGCCAGCAGTTTAAGACAGACTAACACTGAAGCTTTCTTT
TRBJ2-1 . . TRBV18 CASSTPLSNEQFF TGTGCCAGCTCAACACCTCTCAGCAATGAGCAGTTCTTC
TRBJ2-1 TRBD1 . TRBV9 CASSLVGTGGSNEQFF TGTGCCAGCAGCTTAGTAGGGACAGGGGGATCGAATGAGCAGTTCTTC
TRBJ1-4 . . TRBV5-5 CASSLGDPRGNEKLFF TGTGCCAGCAGCTTGGGGGACCCCAGGGGTAATGAAAAACTGTTTTTT
TRBJ1-4 TRBD1 . TRBV18 CASSRGQTATNEKLFF TGTGCCAGCTCACGGGGACAGACTGCAACTAATGAAAAACTGTTTTTT
TRBJ2-5 . . TRBV2 CASCPLRETQYF TGTGCCAGCTGCCCGCTTCGGGAGACCCAGTACTTC
TRBJ1-4 . . TRBV6-1 CASSAVLLATNEKLFF TGTGCCAGCAGTGCGGTTCTTCTTGCAACTAATGAAAAACTGTTTTTT
TRBJ2-1 . . TRBV13 CASSPRRRDPYNEQFF TGTGCCAGCAGCCCTCGCAGGAGGGACCCGTACAATGAGCAGTTCTTC
TRBJ2-1 . . TRBV5-1 CASSLGTISSYNEQFF TGCGCCAGCAGCTTGGGGACAATTAGCTCCTACAATGAGCAGTTCTTC
TRBJ2-1 TRBD1 . TRBV11-2 CASSLEPGQGAFEFF TGTGCCAGCAGCTTAGAACCGGGACAGGGGGCCTTTGAGTTCTTC
TRBJ1-4 . . TRBV6-5 CASSTPGTPVEKLFF TGTGCCAGCAGCACCCCGGGAACCCCAGTTGAAAAACTGTTTTTT
TRBJ1-3 TRBD1 . TRBV11-2 CASSLAFRGSSGNTIYF TGTGCCAGCAGCTTAGCGTTCAGGGGGTCTTCTGGAAACACCATATATTTT
TRBJ2-4 . once TRBV7-2 CASSPRVGAKNIQYF TGTGCCAGCAGCCCACGGGTTGGAGCCAAAAACATTCAGTACTTC
TRBJ2-1 . . TRBV2 CASRADSENEQFF TGTGCCAGCAGGGCGGACAGTGAAAATGAGCAGTTCTTC
TRBJ2-7 TRBD1 . TRBV28 CASGFRDRGLGEQYF TGTGCCAGCGGTTTCCGGGACAGGGGTTTGGGAGAGCAGTACTTC
TRBJ2-1 TRBD2 . TRBV11-3 CASSLIRGGSYNEQFF TGTGCCAGCAGCTTAATCCGGGGGGGCTCCTACAATGAGCAGTTCTTC
TRBJ1-2 TRBD1 . TRBV19 CASSRTGGFYGYTF TGTGCCAGTAGTAGGACAGGGGGCTTCTATGGCTACACCTTC
TRBJ1-1 TRBD1 . TRBV7-2 CASSSHRGRNAEAFF TGTGCCAGCAGCTCACACAGGGGGCGGAACGCTGAAGCTTTCTTT
TRBJ2-7 . . TRBV28 CAFSGTKSYEQYF TGTGCGTTTTCCGGGACAAAATCCTACGAGCAGTACTTC
TRBJ2-1 TRBD1 . TRBV19 CASKPRTGWGNEQFF TGTGCCAGTAAACCCCGGACAGGGTGGGGCAATGAGCAGTTCTTC
TRBJ2-1 . . TRBV20-1 CSAPRDNEQFF TGCAGTGCTCCCAGGGATAATGAGCAGTTCTTC
TRBJ1-1 . . TRBV4-3 CAFGRGLGTEAFF TGCGCCTTCGGAAGGGGCCTGGGAACTGAAGCTTTCTTT
TRBJ2-1 TRBD2 . TRBV18 CASSPAQAGEPNEQFF TGTGCCAGCTCCCCAGCCCAAGCGGGAGAACCCAATGAGCAGTTCTTC
TRBJ2-7 TRBD2 . TRBV10-3 CAIKTGVAGGAYEQYF TGTGCCATCAAAACGGGGGTAGCGGGAGGGGCCTACGAGCAGTACTTC
TRBJ2-3 . . TRBV5-1 CASGPGVADTQYF TGCGCCAGCGGGCCCGGGGTCGCAGATACGCAGTATTTT
TRBJ1-4 . . TRBV5-4 CASSRTVSTNEKLFF TGTGCCAGCAGCCGGACAGTCTCAACTAATGAAAAACTGTTTTTT
TRBJ2-7 . . TRBV11-2 CASSPAVKSYEQYF TGTGCCAGCAGCCCAGCGGTAAAGAGCTACGAGCAGTACTTC
TRBJ2-1 . . TRBV19 CASSSGGRTSEQFF TGTGCCAGTAGTTCCGGAGGTCGCACGTCTGAGCAGTTCTTC
TRBJ2-3 . . TRBV28 CASASGVGATDTQYF TGTGCCAGCGCATCTGGAGTAGGGGCCACAGATACGCAGTATTTT
TRBJ1-3 TRBD1 . TRBV6-6 CASGGTGKTGNTIYF TGTGCCAGCGGAGGGACAGGGAAGACTGGAAACACCATATATTTT
TRBJ1-4 TRBD1 . TRBV7-2 CASSFTGQGREKLFF TGTGCCAGCAGCTTCACCGGACAGGGACGCGAAAAACTGTTTTTT
TRBJ1-5 . . TRBV6-5 CASKPTRYSNQPQHF TGTGCCAGCAAACCCACACGTTATAGCAATCAGCCCCAGCATTTT
TRBJ1-3 TRBD1 . TRBV7-9 CASSLAGTGKNTIYF TGTGCCAGCAGCTTAGCGGGGACAGGGAAAAACACCATATATTTT
TRBJ2-2 . . TRBV27 CASRGAYTGELFF TGTGCCAGCAGGGGGGCCTACACCGGGGAGCTGTTTTTT
TRBJ2-7 TRBD2 . TRBV19 CASATSGPYEQYF TGTGCCAGCGCGACTAGCGGCCCCTACGAGCAGTACTTC
TRBJ2-1 . . TRBV27 CASSLSRQPRSEQFF TGTGCCAGCAGTTTATCCCGACAGCCACGGAGTGAGCAGTTCTTC
TRBJ2-7 . . TRBV5-1 CASSLAGSPSYEQYF TGCGCCAGCAGCTTGGCAGGGTCCCCCTCCTACGAGCAGTACTTC
TRBJ2-1 . few TRBV7-2 CASSLYGEQFF TGTGCCAGCAGTCTTTACGGTGAGCAGTTCTTC
TRBJ1-4 TRBD1 . TRBV7-2 CASTLQGLDNEKLFF TGTGCCAGCACCCTACAGGGGCTTGATAATGAAAAACTGTTTTTT
TRBJ2-3 . . TRBV11-2 CASSLERGRRDTQYF TGTGCCAGCAGCTTAGAGAGGGGGAGAAGAGATACGCAGTATTTT
TRBJ2-5 . . TRBV6-5 CATLETQYF TGTGCCACCCTGGAGACCCAGTACTTC
TRBJ2-2 TRBD1 . TRBV28 CASGGTGGNSGELFF TGTGCCAGCGGGGGGACAGGTGGAAATTCCGGGGAGCTGTTTTTT
TRBJ2-1 . . TRBV4-1 CASSFRAGEKYNEQFF TGCGCCAGCAGCTTTAGAGCGGGTGAGAAATACAATGAGCAGTTCTTC
TRBJ2-5 TRBD2 . TRBV5-1 CASGRLAGGAREETQYF TGCGCCAGCGGACGACTAGCGGGAGGGGCTAGGGAAGAGACCCAGTACTTC
TRBJ2-5 TRBD2 . TRBV7-2 CASSLRTSGSQTQYF TGTGCCAGCAGCCTACGGACTAGCGGGAGTCAGACCCAGTACTTC
TRBJ1-2 TRBD1 . TRBV28 CASSFYGTGNYGYTF TGTGCCAGCAGTTTTTACGGGACAGGCAACTATGGCTACACCTTC
TRBJ2-5 TRBD2 once TRBV4-2 CASSQDGGRAETQYF TGTGCCAGCAGCCAAGATGGCGGGAGGGCTGAGACCCAGTACTTC
TRBJ1-3 . . TRBV7-6 CASSLANRVGNTIYF TGTGCCAGCAGCTTAGCAAACAGGGTTGGAAACACCATATATTTT
TRBJ2-7 . . TRBV28 CASSSAGTPYEQYF TGTGCCAGCAGTTCCGCTGGGACTCCCTACGAGCAGTACTTC
TRBJ1-1 . . TRBV7-2 CASSLLQGGVTEAFF TGTGCCAGCAGCTTATTGCAGGGAGGGGTCACTGAAGCTTTCTTT
TRBJ2-5 TRBD2 . TRBV5-8 CASSKGTSGRNQETQYF TGTGCCAGCAGCAAAGGGACTAGCGGGAGGAACCAAGAGACCCAGTACTTC
TRBJ2-5 TRBD2 . TRBV5-4 CASSYLAGGETQYF TGTGCCAGCAGCTACTTAGCGGGGGGCGAGACCCAGTACTTC
TRBJ1-2 . . TRBV27 CASSLAREIGRYTF TGTGCCAGCAGTTTAGCTAGGGAGATAGGTCGCTACACCTTC
TRBJ2-7 . . TRBV5-1 CASSLVTGGHGEQYF TGCGCCAGCAGCTTGGTTACCGGGGGGCATGGAGAGCAGTACTTC
TRBJ2-6 . . TRBV30 CAWTKAPTAQTYSGANVLTF TGTGCCTGGACCAAAGCCCCGACAGCCCAAACGTACTCTGGGGCCAACGTCCTGACTTTC
TRBJ2-5 . . TRBV4-2 CASSQVQSNQETQYF TGTGCCAGCAGCCAAGTCCAGTCAAATCAAGAGACCCAGTACTTC
TRBJ2-3 TRBD2 . TRBV2 CASSLLAGGPTDTQYF TGTGCCAGCAGCCTACTAGCGGGAGGGCCAACAGATACGCAGTATTTT
TRBJ2-7 TRBD2 once TRBV6-6 CASSLGSSGSYEQYF TGTGCCAGCAGTCTTGGTTCTAGCGGGAGTTACGAGCAGTACTTC
TRBJ1-1 . . TRBV5-4 CASSRSQTVKNTEAFF TGTGCCAGCAGCCGGAGCCAGACCGTCAAGAACACTGAAGCTTTCTTT
TRBJ1-5 . . TRBV19 CASTNQPGTLTEPQHF TGTGCCAGTACCAACCAACCTGGCACTTTGACAGAGCCCCAGCATTTT